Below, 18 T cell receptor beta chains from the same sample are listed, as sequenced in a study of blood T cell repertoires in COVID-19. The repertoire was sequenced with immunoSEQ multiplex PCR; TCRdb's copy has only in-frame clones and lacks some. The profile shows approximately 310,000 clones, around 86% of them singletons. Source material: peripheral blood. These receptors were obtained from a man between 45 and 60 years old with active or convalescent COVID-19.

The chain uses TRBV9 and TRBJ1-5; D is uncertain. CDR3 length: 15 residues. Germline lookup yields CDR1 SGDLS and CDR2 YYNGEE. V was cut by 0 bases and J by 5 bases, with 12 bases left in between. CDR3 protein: CASSVGDGGDQPQHF. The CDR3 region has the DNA TGTGCCAGCAGCGTAGGTGACGGAGGTGATCAGCCCCAGCATTTT.

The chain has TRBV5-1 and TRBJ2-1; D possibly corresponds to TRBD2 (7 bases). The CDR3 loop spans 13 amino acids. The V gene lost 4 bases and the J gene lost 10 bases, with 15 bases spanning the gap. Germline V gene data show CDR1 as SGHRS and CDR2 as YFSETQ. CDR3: CASSPGDYEEQFF. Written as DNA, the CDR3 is TGCGCCAGCAGCCCAGGGGACTACGAAGAGCAGTTCTTC.

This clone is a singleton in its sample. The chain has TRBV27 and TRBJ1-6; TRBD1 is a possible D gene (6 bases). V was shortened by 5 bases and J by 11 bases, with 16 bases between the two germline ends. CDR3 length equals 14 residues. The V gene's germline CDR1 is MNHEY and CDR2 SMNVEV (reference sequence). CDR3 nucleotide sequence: TGTGCCAGCAGTCTCGCGGGGGGGCGTACACCCCTCCACTTT. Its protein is CASSLAGGRTPLHF.

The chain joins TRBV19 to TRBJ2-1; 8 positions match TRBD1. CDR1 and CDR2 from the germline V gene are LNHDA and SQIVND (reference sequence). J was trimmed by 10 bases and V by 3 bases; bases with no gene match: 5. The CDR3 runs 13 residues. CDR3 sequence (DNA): TGTGCCAGTAGTATCTCCGGGGACAGGGAGCAGTTCTTC. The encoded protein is CASSISGDREQFF.

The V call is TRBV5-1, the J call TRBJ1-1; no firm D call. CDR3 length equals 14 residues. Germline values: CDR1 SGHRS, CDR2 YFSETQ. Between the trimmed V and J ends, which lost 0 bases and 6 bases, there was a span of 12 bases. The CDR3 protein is CASSLAGGYSEAFF. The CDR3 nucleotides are TGCGCCAGCAGCTTGGCTGGAGGGTATTCTGAAGCTTTCTTT.

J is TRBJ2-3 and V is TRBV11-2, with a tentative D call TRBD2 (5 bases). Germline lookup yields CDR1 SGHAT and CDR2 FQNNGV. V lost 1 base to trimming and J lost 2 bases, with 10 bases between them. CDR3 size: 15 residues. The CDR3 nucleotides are TGTGCCAGCAGCTTAGGAGGGTCAGCCACAGATACGCAGTATTTT. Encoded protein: CASSLGGSATDTQYF.

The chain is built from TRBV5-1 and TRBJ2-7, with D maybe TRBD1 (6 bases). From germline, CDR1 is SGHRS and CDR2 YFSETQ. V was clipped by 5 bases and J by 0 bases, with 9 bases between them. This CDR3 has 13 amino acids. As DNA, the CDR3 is TGCGCCAGCAGGGGGACAAGCTCCTACGAGCAGTACTTC. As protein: CASRGTSSYEQYF.

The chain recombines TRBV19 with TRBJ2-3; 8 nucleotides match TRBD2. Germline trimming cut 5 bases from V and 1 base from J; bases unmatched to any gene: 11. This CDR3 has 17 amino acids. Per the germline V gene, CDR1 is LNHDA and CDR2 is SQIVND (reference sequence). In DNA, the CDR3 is TGTGCCAGTAGTCCACCCCCGGGACTAGAGGGCACAGATACGCAGTATTTT. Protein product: CASSPPPGLEGTDTQYF.

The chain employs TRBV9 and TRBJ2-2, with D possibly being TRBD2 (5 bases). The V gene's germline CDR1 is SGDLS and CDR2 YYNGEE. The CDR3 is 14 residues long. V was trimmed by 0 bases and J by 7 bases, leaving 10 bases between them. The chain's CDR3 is CASSVVGEFGELFF. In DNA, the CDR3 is TGTGCCAGCAGCGTAGTTGGGGAGTTCGGGGAGCTGTTTTTT.

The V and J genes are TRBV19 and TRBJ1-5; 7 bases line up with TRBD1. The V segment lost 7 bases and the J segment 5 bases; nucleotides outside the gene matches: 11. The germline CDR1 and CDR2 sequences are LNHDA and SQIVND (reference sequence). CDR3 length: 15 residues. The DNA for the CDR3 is TGTGCCAGTACCCTGAAGGGGGCAGATCATCAGCCCCAGCATTTT. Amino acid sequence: CASTLKGADHQPQHF.

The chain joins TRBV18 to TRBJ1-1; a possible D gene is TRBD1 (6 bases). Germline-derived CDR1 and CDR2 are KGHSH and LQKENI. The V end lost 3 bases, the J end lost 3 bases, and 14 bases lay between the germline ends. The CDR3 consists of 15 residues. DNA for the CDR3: TGTGCCAGCTCACCTTCACAGGGCCCAGACACTGAAGCTTTCTTT. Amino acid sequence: CASSPSQGPDTEAFF.

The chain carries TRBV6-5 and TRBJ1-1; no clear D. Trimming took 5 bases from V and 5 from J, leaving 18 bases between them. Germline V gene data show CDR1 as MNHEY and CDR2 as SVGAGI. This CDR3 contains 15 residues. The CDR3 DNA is TGTGCCAGCAGTCCACAGATTATGGTAAGGACTGAAGCTTTCTTT. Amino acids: CASSPQIMVRTEAFF.

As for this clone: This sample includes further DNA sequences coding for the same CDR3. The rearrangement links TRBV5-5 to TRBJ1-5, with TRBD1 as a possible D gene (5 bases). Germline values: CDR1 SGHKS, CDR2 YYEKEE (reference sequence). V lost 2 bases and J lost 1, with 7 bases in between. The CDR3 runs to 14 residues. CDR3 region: CASSFRVSNQPQHF. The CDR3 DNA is TGTGCCAGCAGCTTCAGGGTAAGCAATCAGCCCCAGCATTTT.

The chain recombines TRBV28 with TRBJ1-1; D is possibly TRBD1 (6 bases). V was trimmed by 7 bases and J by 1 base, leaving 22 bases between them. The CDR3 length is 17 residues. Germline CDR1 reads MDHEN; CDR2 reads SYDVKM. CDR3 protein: CASTFPGRQATNTEAFF. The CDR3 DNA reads TGTGCCAGCACCTTTCCGGGGCGACAGGCAACGAACACTGAAGCTTTCTTT.

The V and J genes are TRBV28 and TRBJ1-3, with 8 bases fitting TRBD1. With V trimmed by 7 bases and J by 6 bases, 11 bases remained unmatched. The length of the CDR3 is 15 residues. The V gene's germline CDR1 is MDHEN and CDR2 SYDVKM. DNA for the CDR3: TGTGCCAGCACGGGGACAGGAGGAAGGGTAAACACCATATATTTT. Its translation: CASTGTGGRVNTIYF.

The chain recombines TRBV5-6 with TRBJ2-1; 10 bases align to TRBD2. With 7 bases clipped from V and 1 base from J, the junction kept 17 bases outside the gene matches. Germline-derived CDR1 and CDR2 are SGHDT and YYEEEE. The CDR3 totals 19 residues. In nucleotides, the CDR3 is TGTGCCAGCTCATCTAGGGGACCCGTAGCGGGAGGATCCTACAATGAGCAGTTCTTC. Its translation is CASSSRGPVAGGSYNEQFF.

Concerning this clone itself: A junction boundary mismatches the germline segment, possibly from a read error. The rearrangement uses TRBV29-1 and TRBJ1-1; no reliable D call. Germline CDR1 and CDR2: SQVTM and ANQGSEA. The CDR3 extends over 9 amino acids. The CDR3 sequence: CSVDPHSRF. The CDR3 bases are TGCAGCGTTGATCCCCACAGTCGCTTT.

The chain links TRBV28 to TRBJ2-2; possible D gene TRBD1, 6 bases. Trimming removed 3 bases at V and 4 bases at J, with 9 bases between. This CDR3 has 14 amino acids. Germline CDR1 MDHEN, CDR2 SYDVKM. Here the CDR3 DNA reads TGTGCCAGCAGTTTGGGGGCTAGCACCGGGGAGCTGTTTTTT. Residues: CASSLGASTGELFF.